Following are 8 T cell receptor beta chains from one sample sequenced in a study of blood T cells in healthy people across ages (dated by TCRdb to between 2014 and 2017). The library relied on 5' RACE. The instrument given in TCRdb is Illumina HiSeq 2500. A second PCR of roughly 7 to 11 cycles was run with a J-beta primer mix and a sample-barcoded 5' primer. TCRdb reanalyzed the raw reads on its own, using fastp at Q25 for trimming and MiXCR for clone calling, and kept in-frame beta chains. One record per CDR3 amino acid sequence lists the most common genes and DNA. The sample table records about 1.4 million distinct CDR3 sequences; roughly 59% of these occur just once. Together, the top ten hold 5.5% to 8% of the sample. The sample comprised blood. The receptors come from a man aged 18-30 years in good health.

In DNA, the CDR3 is TGCAGCGCCGACTCGGGACTAGGCCTAGGCTCCTACAATGAGCAGTTCTTC. The encoded protein is CSADSGLGLGSYNEQFF. This sequence joins TRBV29-1 and TRBJ2-1; 8 positions agree with TRBD2. This CDR3 comprises 17 residues. CDR1 is SQVTM, CDR2 ANQGSEA, per germline. Trimming took 7 bases from V and 0 from J; bases not matched to a gene: 14.

The V call is TRBV12-3 or TRBV12-4, the J call TRBJ2-2; 7 positions match TRBD1. The CDR3 totals 16 residues. The J segment lost 6 bases and the V segment lost 1 base, leaving 8 bases of the junction unmatched. DNA of the CDR3: TGTGCCAGCAGTTTAGAACAGGGGCGGATGGCCGGGGAGCTGTTTTTT. Its translation is CASSLEQGRMAGELFF.

The chain combines TRBV28 with TRBJ2-1, with D perhaps matching TRBD2 (5 bases). Germline V gene data show CDR1 as MDHEN and CDR2 as SYDVKM. Trimming removed 7 bases from V and 4 bases from J, with 14 bases in between. The CDR3 has 14 amino acids. The CDR3 DNA is TGTGCCAGCACCCCCTTTCCGGGGTACAATGAGCAGTTCTTC. Residues: CASTPFPGYNEQFF.

This clonotype has only a few counts. The chain is built from TRBV7-9 and TRBJ2-3; TRBD2 agrees at 10 bases. The J segment lost 2 bases and the V segment lost 3 bases, leaving 2 bases of the junction unmatched. The CDR3 has 15 residues. CDR1 and CDR2 from the germline V gene are SEHNR and FQNEAQ (reference sequence). The DNA for the CDR3 is TGTGCCAGCAGCTTCCTAGCGGGAGCCACAGATACGCAGTATTTT. Translating gives CASSFLAGATDTQYF.

This clonotype came up a few times. The genes are TRBV27 and TRBJ2-4; TRBD2 might be the D (6 bases). The J call may be mistaken, given a closer DNA end match to TRBJ2-7. The germline gives CDR1 MNHEY, CDR2 SMNVEV (reference sequence). The CDR3 is 17 residues long. The CDR3 DNA is TGTGCCAGCAGTTCATTCGGGGATCGACTAGTTGGTGGCGAGCAGTACTTC. Its protein product is CASSSFGDRLVGGEQYF.

Here the CDR3 reads CASSQDLGGLGEQFF. The CDR3 bases are TGCGCCAGCAGCCAAGACCTAGGGGGGCTCGGGGAGCAGTTCTTC. The chain employs TRBV5-1 and TRBJ2-1, with D perhaps assigned TRBD1 or TRBD2 (6 bases each). Per germline, CDR1 SGHRS and CDR2 YFSETQ. Trimming shortened V by 4 bases and J by 10 bases, and 21 bases separated the two germline ends. The CDR3 totals 15 residues.

The V call is TRBV5-1, the J call TRBJ2-7, with no clear D. Germline assignment: CDR1 SGHRS and CDR2 YFSETQ. Trimming left V 4 bases short and J 4 bases short, with 12 bases between. CDR3 size: 13 residues. This CDR3 is CASSGSPGYEQYF. Here the CDR3 DNA reads TGCGCCAGCAGCGGATCTCCAGGATACGAGCAGTACTTC.

The rearrangement links TRBV9 to TRBJ1-1, with 9 nucleotides matching TRBD1. CDR3 length equals 18 residues. Trimming cost V 0 bases and J 4 bases; bases outside gene matches: 13. The germline V gene has CDR1 SGDLS and CDR2 YYNGEE. CDR3 bases: TGTGCCAGCAGCGTAGCCCCCCGAGCGACAGGGGGTCGCACTGAAGCTTTCTTT. Protein sequence: CASSVAPRATGGRTEAFF.